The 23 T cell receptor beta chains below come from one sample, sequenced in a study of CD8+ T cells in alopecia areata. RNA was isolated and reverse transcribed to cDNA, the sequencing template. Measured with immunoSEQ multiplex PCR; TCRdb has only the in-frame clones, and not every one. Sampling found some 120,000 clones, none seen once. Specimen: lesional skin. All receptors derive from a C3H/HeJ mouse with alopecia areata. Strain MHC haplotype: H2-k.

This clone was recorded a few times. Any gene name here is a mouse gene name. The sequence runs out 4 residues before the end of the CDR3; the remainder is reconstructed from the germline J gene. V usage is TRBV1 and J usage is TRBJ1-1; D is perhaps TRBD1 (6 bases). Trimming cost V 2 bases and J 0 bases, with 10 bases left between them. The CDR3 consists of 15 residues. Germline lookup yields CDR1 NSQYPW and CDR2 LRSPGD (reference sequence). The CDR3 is CTCSARDNSNTEVFF. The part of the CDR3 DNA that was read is TGCACCTGCAGTGCACGGGACAACTCAAACACA. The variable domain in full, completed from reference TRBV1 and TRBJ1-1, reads VTLLEQNPRWRLVPRGQAVNLRCILKNSQYPWMSWYQQDLQKQLQWLFTLRSPGDKEVKSLPGADYLATRVTDTELRLQVANMSQGRTLYCTCSARDNSNTEVFFGKGTRLTVV.

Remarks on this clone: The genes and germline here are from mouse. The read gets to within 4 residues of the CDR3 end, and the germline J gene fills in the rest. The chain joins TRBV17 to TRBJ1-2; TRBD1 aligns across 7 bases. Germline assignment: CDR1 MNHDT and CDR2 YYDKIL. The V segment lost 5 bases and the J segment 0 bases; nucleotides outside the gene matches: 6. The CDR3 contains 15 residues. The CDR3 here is CASSPIGTANSDYTF. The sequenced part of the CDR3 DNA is TGTGCTAGCAGTCCAATCGGGACAGCAAACTCC.

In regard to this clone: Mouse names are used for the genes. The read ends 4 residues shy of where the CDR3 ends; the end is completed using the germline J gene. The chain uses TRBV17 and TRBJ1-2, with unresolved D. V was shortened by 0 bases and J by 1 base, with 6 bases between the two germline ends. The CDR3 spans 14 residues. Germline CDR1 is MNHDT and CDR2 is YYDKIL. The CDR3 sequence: CASSRDSGNSDYTF. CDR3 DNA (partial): TGTGCTAGCAGTAGAGATTCAGGAAACTCC.

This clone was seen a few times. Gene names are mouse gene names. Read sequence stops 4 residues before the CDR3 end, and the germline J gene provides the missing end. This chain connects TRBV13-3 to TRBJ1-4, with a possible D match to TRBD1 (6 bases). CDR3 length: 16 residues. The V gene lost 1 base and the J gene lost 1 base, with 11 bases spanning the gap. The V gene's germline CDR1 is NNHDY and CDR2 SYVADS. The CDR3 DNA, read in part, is TGTGCCAGCAGTGATTACAGGGTGGGTTCCAACGAA. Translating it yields CASSDYRVGSNE. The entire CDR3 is CASSDYRVGSNERLFF.

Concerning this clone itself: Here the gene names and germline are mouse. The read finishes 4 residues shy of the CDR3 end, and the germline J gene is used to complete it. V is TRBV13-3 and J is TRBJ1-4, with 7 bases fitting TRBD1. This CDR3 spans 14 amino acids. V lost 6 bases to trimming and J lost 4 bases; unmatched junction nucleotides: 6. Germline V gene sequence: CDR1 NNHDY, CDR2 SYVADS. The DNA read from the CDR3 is TGTGCCAGCAAGGGCGGGACAGACAACGAA. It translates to CASKGGTDNE. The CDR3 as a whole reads CASKGGTDNERLFF. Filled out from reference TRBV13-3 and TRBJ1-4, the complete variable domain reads EAAVTQSPRSKVAVTGGKVTLSCHQTNNHDYMYWYRQDTGHGLRLIHYSYVADSTEKGDIPDGYKASRPSQENFSLILELASLSQTAVYFCASKGGTDNERLFFGHGTKLSVL.

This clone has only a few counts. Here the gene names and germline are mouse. This CDR3 reads CASSRRDIYAEQFF. The CDR3 DNA, read in part, is TGTGCCAGCAGCCGCCGGGACATCTATGCT. The V and J genes are TRBV14 and TRBJ2-1; D may be TRBD1 (6 bases). The read halts 4 residues ahead of the CDR3 end, with the missing end drawn from the germline J gene. The CDR3 spans 14 residues. Trimming removed 5 bases from V and 3 bases from J, with 12 bases in between. Germline V lookup: CDR1 SGHDT, CDR2 FRDEAV.

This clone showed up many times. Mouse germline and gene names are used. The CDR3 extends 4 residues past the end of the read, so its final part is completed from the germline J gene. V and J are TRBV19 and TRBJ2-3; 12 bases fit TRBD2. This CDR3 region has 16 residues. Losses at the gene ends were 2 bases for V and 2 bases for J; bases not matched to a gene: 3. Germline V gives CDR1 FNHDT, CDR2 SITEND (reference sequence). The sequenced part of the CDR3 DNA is TGTGCCAGCAGTATCGACTGGGGGGGCGCTGCAGAA. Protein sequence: CASSIDWGGAAE. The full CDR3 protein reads CASSIDWGGAAETLYF.

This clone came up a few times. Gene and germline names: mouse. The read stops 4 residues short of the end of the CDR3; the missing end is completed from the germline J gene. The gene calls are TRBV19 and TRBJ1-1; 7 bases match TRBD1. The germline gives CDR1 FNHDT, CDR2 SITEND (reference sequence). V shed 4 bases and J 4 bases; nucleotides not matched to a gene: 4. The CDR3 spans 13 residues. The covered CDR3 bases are TGTGCCAGCAGTGACAGGGATGGCACA. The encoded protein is CASSDRDGT. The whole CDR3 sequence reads CASSDRDGTEVFF.

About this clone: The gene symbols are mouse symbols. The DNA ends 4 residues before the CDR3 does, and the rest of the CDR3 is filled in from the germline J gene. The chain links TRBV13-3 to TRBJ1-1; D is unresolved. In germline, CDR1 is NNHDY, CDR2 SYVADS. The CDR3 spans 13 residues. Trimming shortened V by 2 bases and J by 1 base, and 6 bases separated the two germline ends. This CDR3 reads CASSELGNTEVFF. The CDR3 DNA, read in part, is TGTGCCAGCAGTGAGTTGGGAAACACA.

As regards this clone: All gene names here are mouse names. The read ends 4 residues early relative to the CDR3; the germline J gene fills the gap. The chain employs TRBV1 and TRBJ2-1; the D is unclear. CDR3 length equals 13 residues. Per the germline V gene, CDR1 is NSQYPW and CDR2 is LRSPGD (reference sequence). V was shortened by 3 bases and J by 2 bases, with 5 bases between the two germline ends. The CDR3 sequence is CTCSAHYYAEQFF. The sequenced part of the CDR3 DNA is TGCACCTGCAGTGCGCACTACTATGCT.

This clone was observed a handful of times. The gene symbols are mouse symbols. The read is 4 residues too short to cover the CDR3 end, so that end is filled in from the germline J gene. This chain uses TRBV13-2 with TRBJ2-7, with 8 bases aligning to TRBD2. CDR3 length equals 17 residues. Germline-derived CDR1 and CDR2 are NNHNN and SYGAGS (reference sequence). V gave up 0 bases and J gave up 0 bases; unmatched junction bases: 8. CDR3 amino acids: CASGDAWGGRSSYEQYF. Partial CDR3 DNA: TGTGCCAGCGGTGATGCATGGGGGGGGAGGAGCTCCTAT.

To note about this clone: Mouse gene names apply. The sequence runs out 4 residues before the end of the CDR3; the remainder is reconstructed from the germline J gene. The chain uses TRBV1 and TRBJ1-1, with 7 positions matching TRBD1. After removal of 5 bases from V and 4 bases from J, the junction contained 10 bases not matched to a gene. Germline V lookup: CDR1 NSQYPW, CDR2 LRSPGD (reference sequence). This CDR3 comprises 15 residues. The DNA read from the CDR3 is TGCACCTGCAGTCCCCCCGACAGGGCGGCCACA. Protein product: CTCSPPDRAAT. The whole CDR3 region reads CTCSPPDRAATEVFF.

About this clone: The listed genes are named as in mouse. This chain's CDR3 is CTCSAWDWGYAEQFF. The CDR3 DNA, read in part, is TGCACCTGCAGTGCGTGGGACTGGGGATATGCT. The V and J genes are TRBV1 and TRBJ2-1; TRBD2 matches at 10 bases. The sequence runs out 4 residues before the end of the CDR3; the remainder is reconstructed from the germline J gene. V was pared by 3 bases and J by 4 bases, with 3 bases of the junction left unmatched. The CDR3 loop spans 15 amino acids. Germline V gene data show CDR1 as NSQYPW and CDR2 as LRSPGD (reference sequence).

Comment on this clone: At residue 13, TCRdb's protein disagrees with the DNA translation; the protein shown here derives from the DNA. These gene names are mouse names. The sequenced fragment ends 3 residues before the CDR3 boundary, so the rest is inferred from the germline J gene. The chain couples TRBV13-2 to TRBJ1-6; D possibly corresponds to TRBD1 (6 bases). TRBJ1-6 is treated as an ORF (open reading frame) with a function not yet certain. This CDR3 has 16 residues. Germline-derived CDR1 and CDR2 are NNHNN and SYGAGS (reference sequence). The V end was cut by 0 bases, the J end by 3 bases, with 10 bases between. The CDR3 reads CASGDEGRGYNSPLYF. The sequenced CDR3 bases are TGTGCCAGCGGTGATGAGGGCAGGGGCTATAATTCGCCC.

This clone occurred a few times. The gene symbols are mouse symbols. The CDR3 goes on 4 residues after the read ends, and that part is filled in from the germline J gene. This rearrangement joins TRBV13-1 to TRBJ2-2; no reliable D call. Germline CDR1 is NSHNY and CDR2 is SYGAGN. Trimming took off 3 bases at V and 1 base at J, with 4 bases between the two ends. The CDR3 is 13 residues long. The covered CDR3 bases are TGTGCCAGCAGTGTGGGAAACACCGGG. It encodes CASSVGNTG. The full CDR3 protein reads CASSVGNTGQLYF.

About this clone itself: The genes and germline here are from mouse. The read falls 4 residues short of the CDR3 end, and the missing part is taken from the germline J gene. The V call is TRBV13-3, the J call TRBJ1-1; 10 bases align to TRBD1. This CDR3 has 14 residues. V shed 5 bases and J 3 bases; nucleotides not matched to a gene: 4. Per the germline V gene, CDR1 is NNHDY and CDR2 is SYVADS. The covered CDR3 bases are TGTGCCAGCAGCGGGACAGGGGTAGACACA. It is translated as CASSGTGVDT. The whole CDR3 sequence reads CASSGTGVDTEVFF.

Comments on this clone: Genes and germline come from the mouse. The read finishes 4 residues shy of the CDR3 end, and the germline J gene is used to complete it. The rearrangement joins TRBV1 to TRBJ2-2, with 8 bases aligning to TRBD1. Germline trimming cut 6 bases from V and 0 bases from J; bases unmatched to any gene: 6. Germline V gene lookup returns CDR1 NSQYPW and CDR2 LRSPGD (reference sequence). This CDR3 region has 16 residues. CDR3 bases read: TGCACCTGCAGGCAAGGACAGGGCCCAAACACCGGG. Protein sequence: CTCRQGQGPNTG. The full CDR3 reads CTCRQGQGPNTGQLYF.

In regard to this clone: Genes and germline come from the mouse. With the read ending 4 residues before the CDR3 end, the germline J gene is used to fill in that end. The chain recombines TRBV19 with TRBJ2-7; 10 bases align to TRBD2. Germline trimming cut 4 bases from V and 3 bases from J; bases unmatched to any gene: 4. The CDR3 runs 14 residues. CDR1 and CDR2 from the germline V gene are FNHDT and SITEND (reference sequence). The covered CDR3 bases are TGTGCCAGCAGTCAGGGACTGGGGATCTAT. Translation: CASSQGLGIY. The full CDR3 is CASSQGLGIYEQYF.

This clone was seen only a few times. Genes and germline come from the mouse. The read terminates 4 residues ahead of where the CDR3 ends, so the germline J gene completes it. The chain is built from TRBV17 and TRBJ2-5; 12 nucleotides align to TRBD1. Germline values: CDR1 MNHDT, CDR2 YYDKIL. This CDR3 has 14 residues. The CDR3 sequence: CASSRDRGRDTQYF. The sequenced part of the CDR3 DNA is TGTGCTAGCAGTCGGGACAGGGGGCGAGAC. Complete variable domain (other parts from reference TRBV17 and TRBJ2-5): DTTVKQNPRYKLARVGKPVNLICSQTMNHDTMYWYQKKPNQAPKLLLFYYDKILNREADTFEKFQSSRPNNSFCSLYIGSAGLEYSAMYLCASSRDRGRDTQYFGPGTRLLVL.

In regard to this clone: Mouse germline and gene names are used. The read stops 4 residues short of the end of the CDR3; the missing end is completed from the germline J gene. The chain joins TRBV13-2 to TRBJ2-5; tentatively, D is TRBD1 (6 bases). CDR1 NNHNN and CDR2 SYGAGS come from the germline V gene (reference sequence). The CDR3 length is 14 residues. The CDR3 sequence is CASGDWQGKDTQYF. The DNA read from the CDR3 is TGTGCCAGCGGTGATTGGCAGGGGAAAGAC.

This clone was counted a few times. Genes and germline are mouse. Partial CDR3 DNA: TGTGCCAGCAGAGGGGGGGGAGATAACTATGCT. It encodes CASRGGGDNYA. Given in full, the CDR3 is CASRGGGDNYAEQFF. This rearrangement joins TRBV13-3 to TRBJ2-1; D possibly corresponds to TRBD2 (7 bases). The read finishes 4 residues shy of the CDR3 end, and the germline J gene is used to complete it. This CDR3 has 15 amino acids. CDR1 NNHDY and CDR2 SYVADS come from the germline V gene. V shed 5 bases and J shed 0 bases, with 12 bases lying between them.

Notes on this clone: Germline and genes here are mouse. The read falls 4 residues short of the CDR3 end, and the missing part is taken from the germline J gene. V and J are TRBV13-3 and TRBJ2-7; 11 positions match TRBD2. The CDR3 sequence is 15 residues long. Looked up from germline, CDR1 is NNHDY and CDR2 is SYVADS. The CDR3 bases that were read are TGTGCCAGCAGTGGGGTCAGGACTGGGGGGTAT. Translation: CASSGVRTGGY. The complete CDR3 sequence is CASSGVRTGGYEQYF.

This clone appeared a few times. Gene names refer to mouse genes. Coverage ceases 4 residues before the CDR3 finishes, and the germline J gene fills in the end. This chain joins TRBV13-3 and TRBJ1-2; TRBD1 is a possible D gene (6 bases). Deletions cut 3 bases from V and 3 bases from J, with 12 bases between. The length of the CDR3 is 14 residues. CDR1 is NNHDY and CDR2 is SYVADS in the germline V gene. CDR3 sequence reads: CASSVGGQDSDYTF. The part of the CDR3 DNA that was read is TGTGCCAGCAGTGTAGGGGGGCAGGACTCC.